The entry that follows covers one T cell receptor beta chain sequence. Its specificity is unknown. This specimen belongs to a study of cytomegalovirus exposure and HLA in healthy donors. The PCR made use of 60 Vbeta and 13 Jbeta primers. Produced via immunoSEQ multiplex PCR; TCRdb's table is partial and in-frame only. The listing contains under 150,000 clones. Regarding the study as a whole: The authors later found HLA-associated TCR beta chains more clonally expanded than equally common others.

The sequenced sample consisted of PBMCs. The source is a man in his forties in good health and CMV-seronegative.

The CDR3 here is CASSVGLGNQPQHF. The CDR3 DNA sequence: TGTGCCAGCAGTGTCGGGTTGGGCAATCAGCCCCAGCATTTT. The rearrangement links TRBV2 to TRBJ1-5, with D unresolved. The ends were cut back, 4 bases at V and 2 bases at J, with 9 bases in the middle. Germline CDR1 reads SNHLY; CDR2 reads FYNNEI. This CDR3 comprises 14 residues.